This TCR beta chain was identified in a study of Graves' ophthalmopathy and Graves' hyperthyroidism. Study details: Peripheral blood collection took place at initial diagnosis, before any treatment. Notes on the study in general: Most thyroid clonotypes with frequency above 0.001 were detected in blood too. In predicting ophthalmopathy progression, the model reached nearly 71% sensitivity and under 75% specificity.

The CDR3 length is 12 residues. Trimming left V 0 bases short and J 9 bases short, with 9 bases between. The germline V gene encodes CDR1 SGHRS and CDR2 YFSETQ. As to this clonotype: What it binds is not known.

The PBMCs were taken from around 9 ml of fresh peripheral blood. TCR beta CDR3 amplification used RNA transcripts. Second-round multiplex PCR came after a first-round RT-PCR that employed HTBI primers. Via MiXCR, TCRdb re-called the multiplex PCR reads, giving one row per CDR3 protein. Of 200,000 to 300,000 distinct CDR3 sequences in the sample, around 50% were seen once. The chain couples TRBV5-1 to TRBJ2-5; perhaps TRBD1 as D (6 bases). Sequenced input: peripheral blood. The clonotype originates from an adult man with Graves' ophthalmopathy. The CDR3 loop is CASSLGGQPQYF. The DNA of the CDR3 is TGCGCCAGCAGCTTGGGGGGGCAGCCCCAGTACTTC.